This T cell receptor beta chain was recovered during a study of CD8 T cells in ankylosing spondylitis. Quantitative molecular-barcoded 5'-RACE generated the TCR beta libraries. TCRdb fed the 5' RACE reads into MiXCR, producing one record per CDR3 protein. The sample shows more than 300,000 distinct CDR3 sequences, around 10% of them seen only once. The CDR3 consists of 15 residues. V lost 2 bases and J 4 bases, leaving 14 bases between the germline ends. Germline V gene lookup returns CDR1 WSHSY and CDR2 SAAADI. The study, taken as a whole, reports: For ankylosing spondylitis blood, a TCR beta motif of under ten highly homologous variants appeared characteristic.

In its sample, this clonotype was seen a few times. Its target is unknown. The clonotype was recovered from a female donor with ankylosing spondylitis or in good health (not recorded which). Sequencing was carried out using blood, either unsorted or a sorted T cell fraction (not recorded which). The chain links TRBV10-2 to TRBJ2-5, with D possibly being TRBD2 (5 bases). CDR3 protein: CASSEGTRVRETQYF. In nucleotides, the CDR3 is TGCGCCAGCAGTGAGGGAACTAGGGTACGAGAGACCCAGTACTTC.